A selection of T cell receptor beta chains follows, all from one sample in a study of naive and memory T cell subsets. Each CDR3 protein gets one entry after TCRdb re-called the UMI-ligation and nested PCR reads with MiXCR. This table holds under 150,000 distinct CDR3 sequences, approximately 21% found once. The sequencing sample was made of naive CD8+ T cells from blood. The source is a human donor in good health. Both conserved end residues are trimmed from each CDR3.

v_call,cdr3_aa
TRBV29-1,SVEGGVPEAF
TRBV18,ASSPGQLAYNEQF
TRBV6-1,ASESNTGELF
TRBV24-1,ATSDWRAVSYEQY
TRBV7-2,ASSLSRLAGGFTDTQY
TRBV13,ASSLGLPNTEAF
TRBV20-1,SARGGDSHFQY
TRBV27,ASAPREGSNQPQH
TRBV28,ASSLRGPHSTDTQY
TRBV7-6,ASSPRRDGYGELF
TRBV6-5,ASGGGTNQPQH
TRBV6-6,ASSYWIRDRTNTGELF
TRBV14,ASSQGLSGGLNTGELF